These 8 T cell receptor beta chains were all obtained from the same sample, sequenced in a study of OX40 agonist ivuxolimab in advanced cancers. The assay was immunoSEQ multiplex PCR, and TCRdb's table has in-frame clones only and misses some. The sample carries 70,000 or so clones, about nine tenths recorded once. This specimen was CD4+ or CD8+ T cells sorted from blood, taken in a trial of the OX40 agonist ivuxolimab. These TCRs come from an adult with an advanced solid tumor such as melanoma, head and neck, liver or kidney cancer.

This sequence joins TRBV9 and TRBJ2-6; D is ambiguous. Germline V gene lookup returns CDR1 SGDLS and CDR2 YYNGEE. V was clipped by 4 bases and J by 0 bases, with 8 bases between them. The CDR3 totals 15 residues. The CDR3 loop reads CASSPRASGANVLTF. The CDR3 nucleotides are TGTGCCAGCAGCCCCCGGGCCTCTGGGGCCAACGTCCTGACTTTC.

This clone appeared once. The chain has TRBV19 and TRBJ2-1; tentative D call: TRBD2 (6 bases). Trimming stripped 5 bases from V and 5 bases from J, with 10 bases between. Germline-derived CDR1 and CDR2 are LNHDA and SQIVND (reference sequence). The CDR3 is 13 residues long. CDR3 in DNA: TGTGCCAGTAGTGTCCGACTAGACAATGAGCAGTTCTTC. The encoded protein is CASSVRLDNEQFF.

The chain links TRBV28 to TRBJ1-4; D is possibly TRBD1 (6 bases). The CDR3 extends over 15 amino acids. Germline assignment: CDR1 MDHEN and CDR2 SYDVKM. Trimming stripped 7 bases from V and 8 bases from J, with 20 bases between. The CDR3 sequence: CASTPRTAGAEKLFF. The DNA of the CDR3 is TGTGCCAGCACCCCGAGGACGGCGGGGGCCGAAAAACTGTTTTTT.

This sequence joins TRBV28 and TRBJ1-6; TRBD1 aligns across 7 bases. Trimming at V came to 7 bases and at J to 4 bases, leaving 10 bases not matched to a gene. This CDR3 is built from 16 residues. Germline CDR1 MDHEN, CDR2 SYDVKM. The CDR3 sequence: CASTAGGQRYNSPLHF. CDR3 coding DNA: TGTGCCAGCACCGCTGGGGGACAGCGTTATAATTCACCCCTCCACTTT.

Only a few counts were recorded for this clone. This chain uses TRBV6-5 with TRBJ1-1; D is ambiguous. Germline CDR1 is MNHEY and CDR2 is SVGAGI. This CDR3 has 13 amino acids. Trimming removed 6 bases at V and 4 bases at J, with 12 bases between. The CDR3 DNA reads as TGTGCCAGCAGGGGTTTTCTAGGCACTGAAGCTTTCTTT. Translated, it gives CASRGFLGTEAFF.

The rearrangement links TRBV6-5 to TRBJ2-1; 8 nucleotides match TRBD2. J lost 9 bases, V lost 6 bases, and 7 bases had no gene match. The V gene's germline CDR1 is MNHEY and CDR2 SVGAGI. CDR3 length equals 13 residues. The chain's CDR3 is CASRGGGTGEQFF. CDR3 bases: TGTGCCAGCAGAGGCGGGGGGACCGGTGAGCAGTTCTTC.

The CDR3 DNA is TGTGCCAGCAGCTCCGGACTAGCGGGAGGAAGGCGCGAGCAGTACTTC. This gives the protein CASSSGLAGGRREQYF. The chain employs TRBV5-4 and TRBJ2-7, with TRBD2 identical over 14 bases. Trimming removed 3 bases from V and 6 bases from J; junction bases left unmatched: 8. The CDR3 has 16 amino acids. CDR1 SGHNT and CDR2 YYREEE come from the germline V gene (reference sequence).

The CDR3 DNA reads TGTGCCAGCAGCTTATGGGGGAGAGATACGCAGTATTTT. Its translation is CASSLWGRDTQYF. V and J are TRBV7-2 and TRBJ2-3; D assignment may be TRBD1 or TRBD2 (5 bases each). The V and J ends lost 2 bases and 5 bases respectively, with 8 bases between them. The CDR3 sequence is 13 residues long. Germline values: CDR1 SGHTA, CDR2 FQGNSA.